One and the same sample provided the 8 T cell receptor beta chains below, sequenced in a study of blood T cells in healthy people across ages. Together with a sample-barcoded 5' primer, a J-beta primer mix was included in a second PCR lasting about 6 to 12 cycles. From the 5' RACE reads, TCRdb called clonotypes with MiXCR, one entry per CDR3 protein. The table includes 800,000 to 900,000 distinct CDR3 sequences, roughly 60% detected once. Material: blood. All receptors come from a man aged 30 to 45 in good health.

The chain uses TRBV20-1 and TRBJ2-7; a weak D match, TRBD2 (5 bases). The CDR3 sequence is 12 residues long. Germline values: CDR1 DFQATT, CDR2 SNEGSKA (reference sequence). V lost 4 bases and J lost 7, with 14 bases in between. The CDR3 region has the DNA TGCAGTGCTAAACCTTCTCGGAGGGAGCAGTACTTC. This translates into CSAKPSRREQYF.

V is TRBV7-3 and J is TRBJ1-4, with D possibly matching TRBD1 (5 bases). The V gene's germline CDR1 is SGHTA and CDR2 FQGTGA. V lost 5 bases and J lost 6, with 13 bases in between. This CDR3 is 14 amino acids long. CDR3 coding DNA: TGTGCCAGCAGCGCAACCGGGACGGATGAAAAACTGTTTTTT. Translated: CASSATGTDEKLFF.

The chain has TRBV29-1 and TRBJ2-4, with 8 bases fitting TRBD1. V lost 7 bases and J lost 13; bases outside the gene matches: 15. CDR1 SQVTM and CDR2 ANQGSEA come from the germline V gene. CDR3 length: 13 amino acids. CDR3 sequence: CSGMTGVVGEQYF. The CDR3 coding sequence is TGCAGCGGAATGACAGGGGTAGTCGGGGAGCAGTACTTC.

The chain employs TRBV24-1 and TRBJ2-3, with D perhaps TRBD1 (5 bases). The V and J ends lost 4 bases and 7 bases respectively, with 11 bases between them. The germline CDR1 and CDR2 sequences are KGHDR and SFDVKD. The CDR3 has 13 amino acids. This CDR3 reads CATSESGQYTQYF. CDR3 sequence (DNA): TGTGCCACCAGTGAGTCAGGGCAGTATACGCAGTATTTT.

The chain recombines TRBV9 with TRBJ1-2; tentative D call: TRBD1 (6 bases). Per the germline V gene, CDR1 is SGDLS and CDR2 is YYNGEE. V lost 0 bases to trimming and J lost 1 base, with 25 bases between them. CDR3 length: 20 amino acids. The CDR3, as DNA: TGTGCCAGCAGCGTAGCTCCCAACCGGGACAAGGCTCTTTTTAACTATGGCTACACCTTC. It yields the protein CASSVAPNRDKALFNYGYTF.

This clonotype showed up just a few times. The CDR3 loop reads CASSLMGTGYEKLFF. The CDR3 bases are TGTGCCAGCAGCTTAATGGGGACAGGGTACGAAAAACTGTTTTTT. The chain recombines TRBV11-2 with TRBJ1-4; 9 nucleotides align to TRBD1. The germline gives CDR1 SGHAT, CDR2 FQNNGV. CDR3 length equals 15 residues. After removal of 2 bases from V and 8 bases from J, the junction contained 6 bases not matched to a gene. Combining the CDR3 with reference TRBV11-2 and TRBJ1-4 gives the whole variable domain EAGVAQSPRYKIIEKRQSVAFWCNPISGHATLYWYQQILGQGPKLLIQFQNNGVVDDSQLPKDRFSAERLKGVDSTLKIQPAKLEDSAVYLCASSLMGTGYEKLFFGSGTQLSVL.

V gene TRBV7-2 combines with J gene TRBJ2-3; D possibly uses TRBD1 or TRBD2 (5 bases each). Germline CDR1 SGHTA, CDR2 FQGNSA. The CDR3 spans 16 residues. Trimming took off 3 bases at V and 3 bases at J, with 16 bases between the two ends. CDR3 nucleotides: TGTGCCAGCAGCTTTGATTCGGGAAGGGGAACAGATACGCAGTATTTT. Translation: CASSFDSGRGTDTQYF. The variable domain in full, completed from reference TRBV7-2 and TRBJ2-3, reads GAGVSQSPSNKVTEKGKDVELRCDPISGHTALYWYRQSLGQGLEFLIYFQGNSAPDKSGLPSDRFSAERTGGSVSTLTIQRTQQEDSAVYLCASSFDSGRGTDTQYFGPGTRLTVL.

The chain employs TRBV3-1 and TRBJ1-1; no clear D. V was trimmed by 4 bases and J by 2 bases, leaving 11 bases between them. CDR3 length: 14 amino acids. Germline assignment: CDR1 LGHDT and CDR2 YNNKEL (reference sequence). The CDR3: CASSLPGVNTEAFF. The CDR3 DNA reads TGTGCCAGCAGCCTTCCCGGGGTTAACACTGAAGCTTTCTTT.